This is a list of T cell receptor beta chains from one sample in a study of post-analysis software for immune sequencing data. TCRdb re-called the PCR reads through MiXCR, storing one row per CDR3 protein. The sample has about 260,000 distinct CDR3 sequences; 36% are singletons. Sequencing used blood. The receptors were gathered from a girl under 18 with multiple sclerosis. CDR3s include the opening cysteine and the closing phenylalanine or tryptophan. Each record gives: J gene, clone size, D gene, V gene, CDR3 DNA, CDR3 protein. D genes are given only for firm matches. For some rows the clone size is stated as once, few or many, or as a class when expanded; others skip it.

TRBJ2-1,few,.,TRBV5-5,TGTGCCAGCAGCTTGGGGAACTTCATGTCGACCAATGAGCAGTTCTTC,CASSLGNFMSTNEQFF
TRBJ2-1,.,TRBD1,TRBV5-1,TGCGCCAGCAGCCTCCGGGACAGGGGCTACAATGAGCAGTTCTTC,CASSLRDRGYNEQFF
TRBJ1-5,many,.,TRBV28,TGTGCCAGCAGTTTACCGGCAGTAGGTCAGCCCCAGCATTTT,CASSLPAVGQPQHF
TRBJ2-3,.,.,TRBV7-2,TGTGCCAGCAGTTGGTATCATTCGGCGGGGAGCACAGATACGCAGTATTTT,CASSWYHSAGSTDTQYF
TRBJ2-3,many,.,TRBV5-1,TGCGCCAGCAGCTTGGCGGACACCACCAGCACAGATACGCAGTATTTT,CASSLADTTSTDTQYF
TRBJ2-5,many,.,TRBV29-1,TGCAGCGTCCGCGGCCAGGTTCTCCAAGAGACCCAGTACTTC,CSVRGQVLQETQYF
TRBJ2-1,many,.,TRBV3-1,TGTGCCAGCAGCCAAGCTCGATCGACATACAATGAGCAGTTCTTC,CASSQARSTYNEQFF
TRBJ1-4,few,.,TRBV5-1,TGCGCCAGCAGCTCGCGGGACCCCCGAATGGGAGAAAAACTGTTTTTT,CASSSRDPRMGEKLFF
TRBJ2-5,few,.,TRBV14,TGTGCCAGCAGCCGAGCGGGCCTGCAAGAGACCCAGTACTTC,CASSRAGLQETQYF
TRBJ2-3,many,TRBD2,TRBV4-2,TGTGCCAGCAGCCAAGGGAGCGGGGACACAGATACGCAGTATTTT,CASSQGSGDTDTQYF
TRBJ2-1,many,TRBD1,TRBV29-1,TGCAGCGTTGATGGCCGGGGACAGGGCCACAATGAGCAGTTCTTC,CSVDGRGQGHNEQFF
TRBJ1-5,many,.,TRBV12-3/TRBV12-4,TGTGCCAGCAGTCAAGACAGGTTGGGGGGGCCCCAGCATTTT,CASSQDRLGGPQHF
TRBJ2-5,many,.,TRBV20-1,TGCAGTGCTAGAGATTCGGGCAGGGCTCAAGAGACCCAGTACTTC,CSARDSGRAQETQYF
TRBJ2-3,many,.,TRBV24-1,TGTGCCACCAGTGATTTGGCGGGTAAAGAGCCAGATACGCAGTATTTT,CATSDLAGKEPDTQYF
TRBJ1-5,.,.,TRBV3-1,TGTGCCTGCAGCCAAGGACAGAGTTGGGAGCCCCAGCATTTT,CACSQGQSWEPQHF
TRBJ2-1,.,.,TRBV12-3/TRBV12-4,TGTGCCAGCAGTCAGAGTTTTAACAATGAGCAGTTCTTC,CASSQSFNNEQFF
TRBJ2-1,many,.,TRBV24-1,TGTGCCACGCGAGGCCAGGACAGCTCCTACAATGAGCAGTTCTTC,CATRGQDSSYNEQFF
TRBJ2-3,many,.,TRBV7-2,TGTGCCAGCAGCCATCCGATGGCGGCCCGGGGCGGTACGCAGTATTTT,CASSHPMAARGGTQYF
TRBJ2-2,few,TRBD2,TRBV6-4,TGTGCCAGCAGTCCGGGACTAGCGAACACCGGGGAGCTGTTTTTT,CASSPGLANTGELFF
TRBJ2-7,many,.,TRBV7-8,TGTGCCAGCAGCTTAGGACGATGGATAGGGGGAAGCTACGAGCAGTACTTC,CASSLGRWIGGSYEQYF
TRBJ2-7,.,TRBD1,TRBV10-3,TGTGCCATCAGTGATACCGGGACAGTCTCCTACGAGCAGTACTTC,CAISDTGTVSYEQYF
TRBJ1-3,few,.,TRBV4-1,TGCGCCAGCAGCCAAGCTGACACCTACTCTGGAAACACCATATATTTT,CASSQADTYSGNTIYF
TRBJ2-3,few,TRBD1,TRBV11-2,TGTGCCAGCAGCCCATCCCGGTGCGACAGGGGAACCGGTTATACGCAGTATTTT,CASSPSRCDRGTGYTQYF
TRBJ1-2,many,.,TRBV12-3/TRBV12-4,TGTGCCAGCAGCCGTACCTTGGGGGCAGGGTTTTATGGCTACACCTTC,CASSRTLGAGFYGYTF
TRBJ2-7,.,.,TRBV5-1,TGCGCCAGCAGCTTGGAGTACAGCGCCTACGAGCAGTACTTC,CASSLEYSAYEQYF
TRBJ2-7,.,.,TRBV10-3,TGTGCCATCAGTGAGACCGGGGTAACCTACGAGCAGTACTTC,CAISETGVTYEQYF
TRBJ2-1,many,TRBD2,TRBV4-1,TGCGCCAGCAGCCCCCACCTAGCGGGAGATGAGCAGTTCTTC,CASSPHLAGDEQFF
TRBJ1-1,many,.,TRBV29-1,TGCAGCGTTGAAGAAACAGGCCGGGGGGTCAACACTGAAGCTTTCTTT,CSVEETGRGVNTEAFF
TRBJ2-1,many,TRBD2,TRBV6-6,TGTGCCAGCAGTTACTCGGGAGGGAGGGCCAATGAGCAGTTCTTC,CASSYSGGRANEQFF
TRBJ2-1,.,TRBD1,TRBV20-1,TGCAGTGCTAGAGGGGACAGGGTAAACAATGAGCAGTTCTTC,CSARGDRVNNEQFF
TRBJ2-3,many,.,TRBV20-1,TGCAGTGCCGCCTTAGTTACCACTAGCACAGATACGCAGTATTTT,CSAALVTTSTDTQYF
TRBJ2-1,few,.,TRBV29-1,TGCAGCGTTGAAGAGCTGCTGGCGTACGATGAGCAGTTCTTC,CSVEELLAYDEQFF
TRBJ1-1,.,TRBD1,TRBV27,TGTGCCAGCAGTTTCCTCCTGGACAGGGCCACTGAAGCTTTCTTT,CASSFLLDRATEAFF
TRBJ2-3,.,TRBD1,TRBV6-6,TGTGCCAGCAGTCCCGGACAGGGGAAGGAGGCAGATACGCAGTATTTT,CASSPGQGKEADTQYF
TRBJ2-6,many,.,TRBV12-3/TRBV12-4,TGTGCCAGCAGCCGAGGGGGTTCTGGGGCCAACGTCCTGACTTTC,CASSRGGSGANVLTF
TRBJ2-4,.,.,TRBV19,TGTGCCAGTAGTATCTCGGGCTGGGACAAAAGCATTCAGTACTTC,CASSISGWDKSIQYF
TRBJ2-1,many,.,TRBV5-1,TGCGCCAGCAGTTCCGGGTCGACATCCTACAATGAGCAGTTCTTC,CASSSGSTSYNEQFF
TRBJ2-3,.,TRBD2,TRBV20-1,TGCAGTGCTAGGCTAGCGGGGGGGCAGAATACGCAGTATTTT,CSARLAGGQNTQYF
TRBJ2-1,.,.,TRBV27,TGTGCCAGCAGTTCACCCCCGAGGGTCTATGAGCAGTTCTTC,CASSSPPRVYEQFF
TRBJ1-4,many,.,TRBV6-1,TGTGCCAGCAGCGAGGCCGCTCGGAGAACAACTAATGAAAAACTGTTTTTT,CASSEAARRTTNEKLFF
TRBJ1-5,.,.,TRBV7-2,TGTGCCAGCAGCTTAGAGGGTATTAGCAATCAGCCCCAGCATTTT,CASSLEGISNQPQHF
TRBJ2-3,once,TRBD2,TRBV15,TGTGCCACCAGCAGAGATCCGGGGGGGGCCACAGATACGCAGTATTTT,CATSRDPGGATDTQYF
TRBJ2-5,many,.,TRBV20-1,TGCAGTGCTAGAGTCCGTATGGATGTGGGGCCGGGAGAGACCCAGTACTTC,CSARVRMDVGPGETQYF
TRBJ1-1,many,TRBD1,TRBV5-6,TGTGCCAGCAGCCGTTCCGGGACAGCGAACACTGAAGCTTTCTTT,CASSRSGTANTEAFF
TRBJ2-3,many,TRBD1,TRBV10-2,TGCGCCAGCGGCTGGGGACAGGACACAGATACGCAGTATTTT,CASGWGQDTDTQYF
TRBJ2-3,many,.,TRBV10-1,TGCGCCAGCAGTGAGTCCCCGGCTAGCACAGATACGCAGTATTTT,CASSESPASTDTQYF
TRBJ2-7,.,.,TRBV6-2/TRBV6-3,TGTGCCAGCAGTTACTCGATGGGAGCCAAAGGGCGCGAGCAGTACTTC,CASSYSMGAKGREQYF
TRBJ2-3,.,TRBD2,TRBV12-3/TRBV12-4,TGTGCCAGCATAGCGGGAGGCGGAGGAGATACGCAGTATTTT,CASIAGGGGDTQYF
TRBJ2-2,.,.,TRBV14,TGTGCCAGCAGCCAAACCGCTAGTACCGGCACCGGGGAGCTGTTTTTT,CASSQTASTGTGELFF
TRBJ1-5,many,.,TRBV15,TGTGCCACCAGCAGAGATCCGGTTCAGCCCCAGCATTTT,CATSRDPVQPQHF
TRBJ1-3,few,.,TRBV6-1,TGTGCCAGCAGTGGAGGACGGATCTCTGGAAACACCATATATTTT,CASSGGRISGNTIYF
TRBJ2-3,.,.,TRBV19,TGTGCCGGTAGTATAACGGCCGGAACTGGGGGCACAGATACGCAGTATTTT,CAGSITAGTGGTDTQYF
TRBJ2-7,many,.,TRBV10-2,TGCGCCAGCAGGACGCTTGACAGATTCTACGAGCAGTACTTC,CASRTLDRFYEQYF
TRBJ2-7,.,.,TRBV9,TGTGCCAGCAGCGTAACGGGGCAGTCCACCTACGAGCAGTACTTC,CASSVTGQSTYEQYF
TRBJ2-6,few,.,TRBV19,TGTGCCAGTAGTGTCACTGGGGCCAACGTCCTGACTTTC,CASSVTGANVLTF
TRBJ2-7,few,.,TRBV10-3,TGTGCCATCGCCGGGACCGAGTCCTACGAGCAGTACTTC,CAIAGTESYEQYF
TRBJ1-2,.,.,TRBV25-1,TGTGCCAGCAGTGAAATAGGACAGCAAAACTATGGCTACACCTTC,CASSEIGQQNYGYTF